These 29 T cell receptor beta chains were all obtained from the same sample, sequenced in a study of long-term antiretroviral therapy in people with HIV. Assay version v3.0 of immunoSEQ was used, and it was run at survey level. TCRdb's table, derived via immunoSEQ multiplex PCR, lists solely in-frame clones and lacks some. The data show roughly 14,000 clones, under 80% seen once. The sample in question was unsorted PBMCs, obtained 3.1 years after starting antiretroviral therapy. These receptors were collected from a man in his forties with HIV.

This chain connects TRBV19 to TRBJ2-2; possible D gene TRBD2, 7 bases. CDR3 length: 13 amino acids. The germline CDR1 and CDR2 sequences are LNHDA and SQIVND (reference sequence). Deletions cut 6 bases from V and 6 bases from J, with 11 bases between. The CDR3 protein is CASSGGGPGELFF. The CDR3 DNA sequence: TGTGCCAGTAGCGGCGGGGGCCCCGGGGAGCTGTTTTTT.

CDR3 nucleotide sequence: TGTGCCAGCTCACCACAGGGGGAGAGTGGCTACACCTTC. Its protein is CASSPQGESGYTF. The V gene is TRBV18, the J gene TRBJ1-2; possible D gene TRBD1, 6 bases. The V end was cut by 1 base, the J end by 7 bases, with 10 bases between. The length of the CDR3 is 13 residues. Per germline, CDR1 KGHSH and CDR2 LQKENI.

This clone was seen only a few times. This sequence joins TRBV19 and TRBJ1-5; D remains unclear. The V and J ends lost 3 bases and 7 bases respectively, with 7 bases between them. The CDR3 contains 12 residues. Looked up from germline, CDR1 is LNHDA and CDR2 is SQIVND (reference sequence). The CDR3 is CASSMGLQPQHF. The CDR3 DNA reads TGTGCCAGTAGTATGGGCCTACAGCCCCAGCATTTT.

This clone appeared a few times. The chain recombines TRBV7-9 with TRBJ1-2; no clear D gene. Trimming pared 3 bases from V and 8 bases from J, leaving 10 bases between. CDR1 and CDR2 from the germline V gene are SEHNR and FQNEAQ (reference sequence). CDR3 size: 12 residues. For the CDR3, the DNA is TGTGCCAGCAGCTTTATGGCCATCGGCTACACCTTC. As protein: CASSFMAIGYTF. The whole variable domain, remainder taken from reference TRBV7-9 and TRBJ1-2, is DTGVSQNPRHKITKRGQNVTFRCDPISEHNRLYWYRQTLGQGPEFLTYFQNEAQLEKSRLLSDRFSAERPKGSFSTLEIQRTEQGDSAMYLCASSFMAIGYTFGSGTRLTVV.

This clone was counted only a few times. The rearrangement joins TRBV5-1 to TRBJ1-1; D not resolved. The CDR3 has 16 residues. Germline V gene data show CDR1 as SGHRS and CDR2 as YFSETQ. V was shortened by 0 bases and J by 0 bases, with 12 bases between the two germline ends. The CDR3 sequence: CASSLESPGLNTEAFF. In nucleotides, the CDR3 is TGCGCCAGCAGCTTGGAGTCCCCGGGTTTGAACACTGAAGCTTTCTTT.

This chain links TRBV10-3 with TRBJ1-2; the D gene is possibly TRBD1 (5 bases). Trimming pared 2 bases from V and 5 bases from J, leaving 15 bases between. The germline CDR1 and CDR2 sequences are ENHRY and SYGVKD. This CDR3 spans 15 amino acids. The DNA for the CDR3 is TGTGCCATCAGTGAGCAGGGAGGGCAAGGGTATGGCTACACCTTC. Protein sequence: CAISEQGGQGYGYTF.

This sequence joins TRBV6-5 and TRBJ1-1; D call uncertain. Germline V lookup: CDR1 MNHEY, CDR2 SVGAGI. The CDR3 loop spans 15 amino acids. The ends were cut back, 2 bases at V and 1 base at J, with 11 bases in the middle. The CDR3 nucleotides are TGTGCCAGCAGTTACAAACACAAGGCGAACACTGAAGCTTTCTTT. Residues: CASSYKHKANTEAFF.

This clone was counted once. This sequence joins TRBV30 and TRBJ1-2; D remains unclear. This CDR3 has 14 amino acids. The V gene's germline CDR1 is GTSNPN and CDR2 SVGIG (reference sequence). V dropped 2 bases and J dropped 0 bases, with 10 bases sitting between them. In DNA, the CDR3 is TGTGCCTGGAGTTTACATGGTACTAACTATGGCTACACCTTC. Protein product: CAWSLHGTNYGYTF.

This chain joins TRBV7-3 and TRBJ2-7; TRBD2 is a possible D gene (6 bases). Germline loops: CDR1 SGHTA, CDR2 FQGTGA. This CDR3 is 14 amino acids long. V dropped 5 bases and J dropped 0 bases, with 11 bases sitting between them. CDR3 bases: TGTGCCAGCAGCCCGGGACTGAGCTCCTACGAGCAGTACTTC. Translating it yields CASSPGLSSYEQYF.

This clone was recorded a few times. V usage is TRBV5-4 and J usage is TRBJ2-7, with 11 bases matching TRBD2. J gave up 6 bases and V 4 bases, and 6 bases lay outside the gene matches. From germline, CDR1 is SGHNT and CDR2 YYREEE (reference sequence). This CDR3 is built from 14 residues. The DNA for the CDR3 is TGTGCCAGCAGCACACTAGCGGGGGCCTCCGAGCAGTACTTC. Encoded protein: CASSTLAGASEQYF. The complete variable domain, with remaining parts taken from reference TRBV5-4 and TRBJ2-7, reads ETGVTQSPTHLIKTRGQQVTLRCSSQSGHNTVSWYQQALGQGPQFIFQYYREEENGRGNFPPRFSGLQFPNYSSELNVNALELDDSALYLCASSTLAGASEQYFGPGTRLTVT.

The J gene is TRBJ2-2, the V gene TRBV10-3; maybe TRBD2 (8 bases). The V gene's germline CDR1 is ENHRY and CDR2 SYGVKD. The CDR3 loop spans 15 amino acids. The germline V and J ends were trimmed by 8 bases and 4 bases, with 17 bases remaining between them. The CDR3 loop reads CAIAGGDRATGELFF. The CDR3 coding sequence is TGTGCCATCGCGGGGGGTGACAGGGCCACCGGGGAGCTGTTTTTT.

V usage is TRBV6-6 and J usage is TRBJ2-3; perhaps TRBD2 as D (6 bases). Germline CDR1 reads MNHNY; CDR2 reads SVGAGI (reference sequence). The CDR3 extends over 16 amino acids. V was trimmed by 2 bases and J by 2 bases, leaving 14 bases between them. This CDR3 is CASSYALGGATDTQYF. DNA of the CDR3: TGTGCCAGCAGTTACGCCCTGGGAGGAGCCACAGATACGCAGTATTTT.

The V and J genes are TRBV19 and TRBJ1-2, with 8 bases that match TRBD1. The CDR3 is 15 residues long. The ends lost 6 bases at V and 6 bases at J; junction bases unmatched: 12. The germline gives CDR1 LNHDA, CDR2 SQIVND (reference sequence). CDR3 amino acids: CASSPRGRGVDGYTF. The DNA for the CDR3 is TGTGCCAGTAGCCCCAGGGGGCGCGGGGTTGATGGCTACACCTTC. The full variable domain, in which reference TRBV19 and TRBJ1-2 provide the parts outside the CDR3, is DGGITQSPKYLFRKEGQNVTLSCEQNLNHDAMYWYRQDPGQGLRLIYYSQIVNDFQKGDIAEGYSVSREKKESFPLTVTSAQKNPTAFYLCASSPRGRGVDGYTFGSGTRLTVV.

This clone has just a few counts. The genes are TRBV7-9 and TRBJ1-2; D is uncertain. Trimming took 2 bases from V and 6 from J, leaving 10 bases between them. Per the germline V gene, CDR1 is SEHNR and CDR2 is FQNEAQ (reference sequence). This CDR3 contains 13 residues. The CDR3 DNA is TGTGCCAGCAGCTTACACGGGATAGATGGCTACACCTTC. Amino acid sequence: CASSLHGIDGYTF.

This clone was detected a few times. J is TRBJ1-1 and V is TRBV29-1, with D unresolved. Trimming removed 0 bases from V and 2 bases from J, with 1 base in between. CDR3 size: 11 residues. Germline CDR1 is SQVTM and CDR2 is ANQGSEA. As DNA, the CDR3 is TGCAGCGTTGAAGATAACACTGAAGCTTTCTTT. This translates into CSVEDNTEAFF.

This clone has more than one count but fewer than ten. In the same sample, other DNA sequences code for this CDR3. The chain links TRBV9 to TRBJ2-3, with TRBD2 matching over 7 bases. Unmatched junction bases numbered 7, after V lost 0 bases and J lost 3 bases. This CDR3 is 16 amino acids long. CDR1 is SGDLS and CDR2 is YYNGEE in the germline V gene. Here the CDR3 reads CASSVDNGGTTDTQYF. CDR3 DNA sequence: TGTGCCAGCAGCGTAGACAACGGGGGGACGACAGATACGCAGTATTTT.

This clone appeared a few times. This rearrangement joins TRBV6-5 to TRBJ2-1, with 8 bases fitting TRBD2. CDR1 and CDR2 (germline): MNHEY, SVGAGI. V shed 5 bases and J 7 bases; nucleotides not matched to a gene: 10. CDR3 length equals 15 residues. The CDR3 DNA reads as TGTGCCAGCAGTCCGGGGGGGTTAGGGGAAAATGAGCAGTTCTTC. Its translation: CASSPGGLGENEQFF.

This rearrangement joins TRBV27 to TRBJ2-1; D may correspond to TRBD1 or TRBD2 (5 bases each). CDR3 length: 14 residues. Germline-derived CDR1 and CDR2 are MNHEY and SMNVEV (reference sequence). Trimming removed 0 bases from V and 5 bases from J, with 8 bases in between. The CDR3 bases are TGTGCCAGCAGTTTATCGGGGGACGACAATGAGCAGTTCTTC. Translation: CASSLSGDDNEQFF.

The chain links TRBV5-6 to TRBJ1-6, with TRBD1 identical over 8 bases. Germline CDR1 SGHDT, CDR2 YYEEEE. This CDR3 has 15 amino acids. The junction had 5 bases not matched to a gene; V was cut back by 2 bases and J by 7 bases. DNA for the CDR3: TGTGCCAGCAGCTTCCGGGACAGGAGGAATTCACCCCTCCACTTT. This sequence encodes CASSFRDRRNSPLHF.

CDR3 amino acids: CSVGTDQYNEQFF. In DNA, the CDR3 is TGCAGCGTGGGGACCGACCAGTACAATGAGCAGTTCTTC. The J gene is TRBJ2-1, the V gene TRBV29-1, with D perhaps TRBD1 or TRBD2 (5 bases each). Germline loops: CDR1 SQVTM, CDR2 ANQGSEA. CDR3 size: 13 residues. Trimming removed 6 bases from V and 4 bases from J, with 13 bases in between.

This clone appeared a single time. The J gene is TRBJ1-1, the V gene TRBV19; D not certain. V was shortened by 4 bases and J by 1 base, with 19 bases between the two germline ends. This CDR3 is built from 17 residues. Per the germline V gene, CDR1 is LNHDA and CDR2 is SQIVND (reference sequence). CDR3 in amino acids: CASSTSSTSAANTEAFF. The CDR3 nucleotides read TGTGCCAGTAGTACATCCTCCACTTCGGCAGCGAACACTGAAGCTTTCTTT.

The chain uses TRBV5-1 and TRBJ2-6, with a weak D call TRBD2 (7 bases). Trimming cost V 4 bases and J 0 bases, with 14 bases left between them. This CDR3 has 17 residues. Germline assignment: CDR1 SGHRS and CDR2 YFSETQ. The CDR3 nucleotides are TGCGCCAGCAGCCGGGAGGCAGGGGACTCTGGGGCCAACGTCCTGACTTTC. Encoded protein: CASSREAGDSGANVLTF.

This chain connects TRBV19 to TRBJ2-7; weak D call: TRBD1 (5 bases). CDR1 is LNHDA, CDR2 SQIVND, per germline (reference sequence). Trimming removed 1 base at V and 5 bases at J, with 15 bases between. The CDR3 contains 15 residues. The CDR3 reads CASSIVAGILHEQYF. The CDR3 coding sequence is TGTGCCAGTAGTATAGTGGCAGGGATTCTCCACGAGCAGTACTTC.

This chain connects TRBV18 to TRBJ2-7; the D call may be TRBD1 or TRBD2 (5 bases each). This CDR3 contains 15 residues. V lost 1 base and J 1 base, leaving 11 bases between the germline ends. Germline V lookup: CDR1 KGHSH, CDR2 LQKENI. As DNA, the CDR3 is TGTGCCAGCTCACCACGAGACGGGGCTTCCTACGAGCAGTACTTC. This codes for CASSPRDGASYEQYF.

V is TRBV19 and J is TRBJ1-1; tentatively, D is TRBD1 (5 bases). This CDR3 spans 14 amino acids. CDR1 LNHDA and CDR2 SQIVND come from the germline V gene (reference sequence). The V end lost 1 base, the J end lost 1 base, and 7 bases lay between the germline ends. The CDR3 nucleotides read TGTGCCAGTAGTATAGGGACACCGAACACTGAAGCTTTCTTT. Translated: CASSIGTPNTEAFF.

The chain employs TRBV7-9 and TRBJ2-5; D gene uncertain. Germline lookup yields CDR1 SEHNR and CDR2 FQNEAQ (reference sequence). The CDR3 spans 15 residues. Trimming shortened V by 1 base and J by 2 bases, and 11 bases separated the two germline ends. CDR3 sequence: CASSLGSSLQETQYF. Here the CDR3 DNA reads TGTGCCAGCAGCTTAGGGTCCAGTTTACAAGAGACCCAGTACTTC.

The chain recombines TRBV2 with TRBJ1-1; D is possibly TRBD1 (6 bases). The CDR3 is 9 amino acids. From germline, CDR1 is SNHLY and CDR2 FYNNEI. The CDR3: CGGGTEAFF. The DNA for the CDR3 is TGTGGAGGGGGCACTGAAGCTTTCTTT.

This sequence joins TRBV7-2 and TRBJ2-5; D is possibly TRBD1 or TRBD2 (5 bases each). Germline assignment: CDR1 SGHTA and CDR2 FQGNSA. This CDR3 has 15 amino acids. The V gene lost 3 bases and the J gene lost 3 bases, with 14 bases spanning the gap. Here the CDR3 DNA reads TGTGCCAGCAGCTTCTCAGCTGGGACCGAAGAGACCCAGTACTTC. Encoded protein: CASSFSAGTEETQYF.

In nucleotides, the CDR3 is TGTGCCAGCAGTGAAGGGGACAGGGAATACCAAGAGACCCAGTACTTC. The encoded protein is CASSEGDREYQETQYF. The V and J genes are TRBV6-1 and TRBJ2-5; 9 positions agree with TRBD1. CDR1 MNHNS and CDR2 SASEGT come from the germline V gene. The ends lost 1 base at V and 0 bases at J; junction bases unmatched: 3. This CDR3 is 16 amino acids long.